This paragraph covers one T cell receptor (beta chain) sequence. Using immunoSEQ multiplex PCR, the repertoire was profiled, and TCRdb retains in-frame clones only, with some absent. The sample lists a few hundred thousand clones, roughly nine tenths occurring once. The source of the sample is a study of blood T cell repertoires in COVID-19. Study context: Samples came from the United States, Italy and Spain, spanning acute and convalescent COVID-19. T cells, B-cell-depleted T cells, or PBMCs supplied cDNA or gDNA.

Input material: peripheral blood. This sequence originates from a man aged 60 to 75 with acute or convalescent COVID-19.

The DNA for the CDR3 is TGTGCCAGCAGCTGGCATCTCGGGGGGGGTGAGCAGTTCTTC. It encodes CASSWHLGGGEQFF. The rearrangement joins TRBV6-2 or TRBV6-3 to TRBJ2-1; TRBD2 matches at 8 bases. Germline CDR1 reads MNHEY; CDR2 reads SVGEGT. V lost 6 bases and J lost 9; bases outside the gene matches: 10. The CDR3 sequence is 14 residues long.